This T cell receptor (beta chain) was identified during a study of PD-L1 blockade in urothelial cancer. Across the whole study: Blood analysis took place 3 weeks (second dose) and 6 weeks after treatment start. Median T cell yield per blood sample was about 150,000 cells.

The study collected 1 to 8 samples per patient, pretreatment and on-treatment. Between the trimmed V and J ends, which lost 7 bases and 0 bases, there was a span of 15 bases. The CDR3 is made up of 15 amino acids. Germline V gene data show CDR1 as LNHDA and CDR2 as SQIVND (reference sequence). PCRs each included synthetic TCR analog templates spiked in. Data came from immunoSEQ multiplex PCR; TCRdb stores just in-frame clones and leaves some out. Among tens of thousands of clones listed, around 80% were seen once. V and J are TRBV19 and TRBJ1-1, with D possibly matching TRBD1 (5 bases). The receptor was isolated from a man in his 70s with urothelial cancer. The sample here was PBMCs, taken around atezolizumab (anti-PD-L1) treatment. The CDR3 nucleotides are TGTGCCAGTAAAGAGCAGGGAGGAATGAACACTGAAGCTTTCTTT. Amino acids: CASKEQGGMNTEAFF.